This T cell receptor (beta chain) was identified in a study of blood T cell repertoires in COVID-19. In the study's own analysis: Amplification of reference gene primers was used by the study to estimate nucleated cell counts. Sequencing used immunoSEQ multiplex PCR; TCRdb keeps in-frame clones, though not all of them. V and J calls and clone size follow that table, whereas D and trimming were derived from the DNA. The data contain about 250,000 clones, 88% of them singletons. Trimming took off 2 bases at V and 4 bases at J, with 11 bases between the two ends. Germline loops: CDR1 KGHDR, CDR2 SFDVKD. The length of the CDR3 is 15 residues.

Specimen: peripheral blood. The chain joins TRBV24-1 to TRBJ2-1; D call uncertain. This receptor was identified in a woman in her twenties or thirties with COVID-19, enrolled during active disease. The CDR3 spells CATSDSGQAYNEQFF. The CDR3 region has the DNA TGTGCCACCAGTGATTCTGGGCAGGCATACAATGAGCAGTTCTTC.